What follows are 19 T cell receptor beta chains derived from one specimen sequenced in a study of blood T cell repertoires in COVID-19. Clones were sequenced by immunoSEQ multiplex PCR, and TCRdb holds only the in-frame ones, with some missing. The repertoire holds about 480,000 clones, with more than 85% as singletons. The specimen was PBMCs or T cells enriched from blood (not recorded which). These receptors all stem from a woman in her sixties or seventies who had recovered from COVID-19.

The chain carries TRBV5-4 and TRBJ2-7; no reliable D call. The CDR3 extends over 12 amino acids. The V gene lost 4 bases and the J gene lost 6 bases, with 11 bases spanning the gap. In germline, CDR1 is SGHNT, CDR2 YYREEE (reference sequence). The CDR3 spells CASSLHYSEQYF. In DNA form, the CDR3 reads TGTGCCAGCAGCCTGCACTACTCCGAGCAGTACTTC.

The V and J genes are TRBV5-1 and TRBJ1-2; a possible D gene is TRBD1 (6 bases). Trimming cost V 0 bases and J 6 bases, with 12 bases left between them. The germline V gene encodes CDR1 SGHRS and CDR2 YFSETQ. CDR3 length: 14 amino acids. The CDR3 DNA follows: TGCGCCAGCAGCTTGGAGAGGCCAGGGGATGGCTACACCTTC. Translated: CASSLERPGDGYTF.

The V gene is TRBV30, the J gene TRBJ1-3, with D possibly matching TRBD1 (6 bases). The germline gives CDR1 GTSNPN, CDR2 SVGIG (reference sequence). This CDR3 has 14 residues. Trimming removed 3 bases at V and 0 bases at J, with 9 bases between. CDR3 DNA sequence: TGTGCCTGGAGCACAGGGTCCTCTGGAAACACCATATATTTT. Encoded protein: CAWSTGSSGNTIYF.

The chain uses TRBV6-5 and TRBJ1-2, with 9 positions matching TRBD1. The CDR3 runs to 15 residues. V trimming: 6 bases; J trimming: 2 bases; junction bases outside the gene matches: 7. From germline, CDR1 is MNHEY and CDR2 SVGAGI. The chain's CDR3 is CASSRSGQGNYGYTF. CDR3 in DNA: TGTGCCAGCAGCCGCTCGGGACAGGGAAACTATGGCTACACCTTC.

This clone was recorded once. This chain links TRBV5-4 with TRBJ2-7; D might be TRBD1 (6 bases). V was shortened by 4 bases and J by 5 bases, with 16 bases between the two germline ends. This CDR3 region has 14 residues. The V gene's germline CDR1 is SGHNT and CDR2 YYREEE (reference sequence). The DNA for the CDR3 is TGTGCCAGCAGCAACCGGGACAAGGCCCACGAGCAGTACGTC. It encodes CASSNRDKAHEQYV.

The chain uses TRBV6-5 and TRBJ1-5; 12 nucleotides agree with TRBD1. Losses at the gene ends were 6 bases for V and 3 bases for J; bases not matched to a gene: 3. This CDR3 has 15 residues. Germline CDR1 MNHEY, CDR2 SVGAGI. The chain's CDR3 is CASRGQGAHNQPQHF. DNA of the CDR3: TGTGCCAGCAGGGGACAGGGGGCTCACAATCAGCCCCAGCATTTT.

V is TRBV3-1 (or the pseudogene TRBV3-2) and J is TRBJ1-5; 9 bases are shared with TRBD1. From germline, CDR1 is LGHDT and CDR2 YNNKEL (reference sequence). The V and J ends lost 3 bases and 5 bases, in that order; junction bases with no gene match: 5. The CDR3 has 15 amino acids. The CDR3 sequence is CASSQRGQGDQPQHF. In DNA, the CDR3 is TGTGCCAGCAGCCAGCGGGGACAGGGCGATCAGCCCCAGCATTTT.

Turning to this clone: The sample contains more than one DNA sequence encoding this CDR3. The chain has TRBV3-1 (or the pseudogene TRBV3-2) and TRBJ1-5; D ambiguous. This CDR3 region has 15 residues. Germline V lookup: CDR1 LGHDT, CDR2 YNNKEL (reference sequence). Trimming took off 0 bases at V and 3 bases at J, with 9 bases between the two ends. Here the CDR3 DNA reads TGTGCCAGCAGCCAAGATAACCGAGCCAATCAGCCCCAGCATTTT. Amino acids: CASSQDNRANQPQHF.

The chain couples TRBV10-3 to TRBJ1-2; D is undetermined. Germline CDR1 and CDR2: ENHRY and SYGVKD. Trimming took 3 bases from V and 1 from J, leaving 6 bases between them. This CDR3 is built from 13 residues. For the CDR3, the DNA is TGTGCCATCAGTGAAGTCAGTAACTATGGCTACACCTTC. This codes for CAISEVSNYGYTF.

V is TRBV18 and J is TRBJ1-1, with 11 bases matching TRBD1. Germline assignment: CDR1 KGHSH and CDR2 LQKENI. J was trimmed by 0 bases and V by 5 bases; bases with no gene match: 2. The CDR3 spans 15 residues. The CDR3 region is CASSGTGGMNTEAFF. In DNA form, the CDR3 reads TGTGCCAGCTCAGGGACAGGGGGTATGAACACTGAAGCTTTCTTT.

The chain is built from TRBV3-1 (or the pseudogene TRBV3-2) and TRBJ2-5; 15 bases agree with TRBD2. There are 16 residues in the CDR3. V lost 5 bases, J lost 4 bases, and 5 bases stayed unmatched. Per germline, CDR1 LGHDT and CDR2 YNNKEL (reference sequence). The chain's CDR3 is CASSLRTSGGGETQYF. CDR3 nucleotide sequence: TGTGCCAGCAGCTTGCGGACTAGCGGGGGGGGAGAGACCCAGTACTTC.

This sequence joins TRBV5-4 and TRBJ2-2; D not certain. The germline V gene has CDR1 SGHNT and CDR2 YYREEE (reference sequence). V shed 2 bases and J shed 0 bases, with 5 bases lying between them. This CDR3 has 14 residues. Here the CDR3 DNA reads TGTGCCAGCAGCTTTAACACGAACACCGGGGAGCTGTTTTTT. This gives the protein CASSFNTNTGELFF.

The rearrangement joins TRBV18 to TRBJ2-7; tentatively, D is TRBD2 (5 bases). The CDR3 contains 12 residues. From germline, CDR1 is KGHSH and CDR2 LQKENI. V lost 2 bases to trimming and J lost 6 bases, with 8 bases between them. The CDR3 reads CASSPRGSEQYF. CDR3 DNA: TGTGCCAGCTCACCAAGAGGGTCCGAGCAGTACTTC.

The rearrangement links TRBV5-1 to TRBJ2-1; 8 nucleotides match TRBD2. J gave up 5 bases and V 4 bases, and 11 bases lay outside the gene matches. This CDR3 is built from 16 residues. Germline V gene data show CDR1 as SGHRS and CDR2 as YFSETQ. CDR3 sequence reads: CASSPTLAGVNNEQFF. CDR3 nucleotide sequence: TGCGCCAGCAGCCCCACGCTAGCGGGCGTTAACAATGAGCAGTTCTTC.

The gene calls are TRBV3-1 (or the pseudogene TRBV3-2) and TRBJ2-3; 8 bases are a match to TRBD2. V gave up 1 base and J gave up 1 base; unmatched junction bases: 7. This CDR3 is 17 amino acids long. Germline V gives CDR1 LGHDT, CDR2 YNNKEL (reference sequence). The CDR3 region is CASSQGAQAGGTDTQYF. In DNA, the CDR3 is TGTGCCAGCAGCCAAGGTGCGCAAGCGGGGGGCACAGATACGCAGTATTTT.

The chain joins TRBV4-2 to TRBJ1-4; tentatively, D is TRBD1 (6 bases). The CDR3 length is 13 residues. Looked up from germline, CDR1 is LGHNA and CDR2 is YNFKEQ. Between the trimmed V and J ends, which lost 5 bases and 16 bases, there was a span of 20 bases. CDR3 nucleotide sequence: TGTGCCAGCAGCTCCGGAACCGGGACAAGGGAGTTTTTT. Amino acid sequence: CASSSGTGTREFF.

The chain employs TRBV7-2 and TRBJ1-3; no clear D. Germline assignment: CDR1 SGHTA and CDR2 FQGNSA. Trimming shortened V by 1 base and J by 0 bases, and 7 bases separated the two germline ends. The CDR3 is 15 residues long. In DNA form, the CDR3 reads TGTGCCAGCAGCTTAGTGGGCCTCTCTGGAAACACCATATATTTT. Protein sequence: CASSLVGLSGNTIYF.

The gene calls are TRBV12-3 or TRBV12-4 and TRBJ2-1, with D perhaps TRBD1 (6 bases). The CDR3 consists of 12 residues. The ends were cut back, 6 bases at V and 8 bases at J, with 11 bases in the middle. As DNA, the CDR3 is TGTGCCAGCAGGGAGGACAGCCATGAGCAGTTCTTC. This sequence encodes CASREDSHEQFF.

The CDR3 nucleotides are TGTGCCAGCAGCTTGTATTTAAAGACCCAGTACTTC. Its translation is CASSLYLKTQYF. The chain employs TRBV5-6 and TRBJ2-5; D remains unclear. Germline CDR1 and CDR2: SGHDT and YYEEEE. Between the trimmed V and J ends, which lost 1 base and 6 bases, there was a span of 7 bases. The CDR3 is 12 residues long.